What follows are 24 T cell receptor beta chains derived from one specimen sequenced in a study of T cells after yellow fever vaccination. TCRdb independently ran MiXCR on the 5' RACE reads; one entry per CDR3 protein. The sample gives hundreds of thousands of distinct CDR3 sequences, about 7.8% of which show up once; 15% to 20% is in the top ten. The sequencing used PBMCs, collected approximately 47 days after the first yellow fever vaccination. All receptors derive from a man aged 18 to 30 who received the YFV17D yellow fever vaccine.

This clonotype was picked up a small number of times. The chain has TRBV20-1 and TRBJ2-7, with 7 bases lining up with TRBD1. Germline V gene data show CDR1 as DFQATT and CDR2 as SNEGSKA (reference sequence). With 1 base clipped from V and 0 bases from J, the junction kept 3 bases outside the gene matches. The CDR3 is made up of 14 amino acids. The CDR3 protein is CSARGQGSSYEQYF. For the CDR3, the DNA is TGCAGTGCTAGAGGACAGGGTAGCTCCTACGAGCAGTACTTC.

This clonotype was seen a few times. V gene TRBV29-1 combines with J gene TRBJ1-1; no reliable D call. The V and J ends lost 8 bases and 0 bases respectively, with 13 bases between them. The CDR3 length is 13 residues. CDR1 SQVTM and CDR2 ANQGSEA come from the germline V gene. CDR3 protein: CSPNRGVNTEAFF. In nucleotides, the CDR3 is TGCAGCCCAAACCGAGGCGTGAACACTGAAGCTTTCTTT.

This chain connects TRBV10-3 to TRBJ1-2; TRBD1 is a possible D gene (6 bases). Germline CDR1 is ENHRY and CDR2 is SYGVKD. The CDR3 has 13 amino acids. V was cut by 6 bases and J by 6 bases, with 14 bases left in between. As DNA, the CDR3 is TGTGCCATCAGACCGGCAGGGGTAGATGGCTACACCTTC. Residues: CAIRPAGVDGYTF.

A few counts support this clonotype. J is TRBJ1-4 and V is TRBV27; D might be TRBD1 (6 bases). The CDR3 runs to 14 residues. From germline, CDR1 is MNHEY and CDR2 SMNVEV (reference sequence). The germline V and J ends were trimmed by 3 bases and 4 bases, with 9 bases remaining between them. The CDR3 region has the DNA TGTGCCAGCAGTTTCAGGGGCTATAATGAAAAACTGTTTTTT. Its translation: CASSFRGYNEKLFF.

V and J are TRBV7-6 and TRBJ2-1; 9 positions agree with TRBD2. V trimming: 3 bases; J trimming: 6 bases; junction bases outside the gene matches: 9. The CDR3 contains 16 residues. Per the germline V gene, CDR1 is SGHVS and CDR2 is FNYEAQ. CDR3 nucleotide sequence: TGTGCCAGCAGCTTCCCGGGACTAGCTTCGACCAATGAGCAGTTCTTC. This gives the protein CASSFPGLASTNEQFF.

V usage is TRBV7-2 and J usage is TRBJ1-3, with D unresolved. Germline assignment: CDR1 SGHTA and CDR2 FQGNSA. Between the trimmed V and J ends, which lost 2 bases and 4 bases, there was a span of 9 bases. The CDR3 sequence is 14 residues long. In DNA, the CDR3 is TGTGCCAGCAGCTTAACTTGGCAGGGAAACACCATATATTTT. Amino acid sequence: CASSLTWQGNTIYF.

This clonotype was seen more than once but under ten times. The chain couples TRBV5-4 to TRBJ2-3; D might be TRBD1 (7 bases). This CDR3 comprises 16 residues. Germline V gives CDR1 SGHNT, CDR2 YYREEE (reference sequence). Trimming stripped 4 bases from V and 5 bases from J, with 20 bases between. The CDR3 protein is CASSLRSQGGGDTQYF. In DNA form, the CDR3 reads TGTGCCAGCAGCCTCCGAAGTCAGGGGGGCGGAGATACGCAGTATTTT. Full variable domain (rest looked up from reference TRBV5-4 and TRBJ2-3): ETGVTQSPTHLIKTRGQQVTLRCSSQSGHNTVSWYQQALGQGPQFIFQYYREEENGRGNFPPRFSGLQFPNYSSELNVNALELDDSALYLCASSLRSQGGGDTQYFGPGTRLTVL.

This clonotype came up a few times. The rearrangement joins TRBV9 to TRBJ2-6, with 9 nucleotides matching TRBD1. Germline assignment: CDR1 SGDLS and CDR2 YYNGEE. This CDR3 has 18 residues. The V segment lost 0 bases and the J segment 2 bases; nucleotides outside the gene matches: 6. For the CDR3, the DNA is TGTGCCAGCAGCGTAGCTGGACAGGGGATCCCTGGGGCCAACGTCCTGACTTTC. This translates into CASSVAGQGIPGANVLTF.

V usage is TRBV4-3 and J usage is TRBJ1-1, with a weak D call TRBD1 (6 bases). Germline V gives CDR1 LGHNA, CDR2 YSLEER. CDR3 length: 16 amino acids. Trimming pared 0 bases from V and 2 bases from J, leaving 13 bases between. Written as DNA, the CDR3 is TGCGCCAGCAGCCAAGACGGAACGGGGGGCAACACTGAAGCTTTCTTT. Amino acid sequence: CASSQDGTGGNTEAFF.

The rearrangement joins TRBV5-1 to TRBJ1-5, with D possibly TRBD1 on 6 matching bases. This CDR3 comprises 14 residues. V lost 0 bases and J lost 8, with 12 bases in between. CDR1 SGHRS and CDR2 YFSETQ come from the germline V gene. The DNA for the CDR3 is TGCGCCAGCAGCTTGGCAGGGGCCGAGGAGCCCCAGCATTTT. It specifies CASSLAGAEEPQHF.

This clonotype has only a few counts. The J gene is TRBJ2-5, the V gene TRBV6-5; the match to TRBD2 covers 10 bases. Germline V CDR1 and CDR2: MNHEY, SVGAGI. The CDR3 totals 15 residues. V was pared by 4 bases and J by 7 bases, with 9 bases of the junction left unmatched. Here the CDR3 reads CASSFLAGALGTQYF. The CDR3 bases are TGTGCCAGCAGTTTCCTAGCGGGGGCCCTGGGGACCCAGTACTTC.

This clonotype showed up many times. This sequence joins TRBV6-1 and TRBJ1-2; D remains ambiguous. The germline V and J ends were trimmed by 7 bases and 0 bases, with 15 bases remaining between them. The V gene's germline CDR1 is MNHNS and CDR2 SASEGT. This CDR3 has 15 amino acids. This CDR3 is CASTTRQVANYGYTF. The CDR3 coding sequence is TGTGCCAGCACCACAAGACAAGTAGCTAACTATGGCTACACCTTC.

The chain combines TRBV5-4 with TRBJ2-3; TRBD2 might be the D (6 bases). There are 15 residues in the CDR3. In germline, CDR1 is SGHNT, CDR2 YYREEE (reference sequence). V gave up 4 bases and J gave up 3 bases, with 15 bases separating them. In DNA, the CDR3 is TGTGCCAGCAGCCTCGGGGGAGTAAGGACAGATACGCAGTATTTT. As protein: CASSLGGVRTDTQYF.

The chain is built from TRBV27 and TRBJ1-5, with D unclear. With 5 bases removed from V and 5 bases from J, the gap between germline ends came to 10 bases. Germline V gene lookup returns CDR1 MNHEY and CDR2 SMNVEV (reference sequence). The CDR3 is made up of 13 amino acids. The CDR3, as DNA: TGTGCCAGCAGTCGGACCCCCTATCAGCCCCAGCATTTT. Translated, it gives CASSRTPYQPQHF.

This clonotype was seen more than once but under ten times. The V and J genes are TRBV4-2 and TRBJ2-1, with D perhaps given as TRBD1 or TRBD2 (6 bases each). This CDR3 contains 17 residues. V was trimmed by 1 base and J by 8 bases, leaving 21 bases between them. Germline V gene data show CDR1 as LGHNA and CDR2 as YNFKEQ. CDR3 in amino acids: CASSQAGSGQRAYEQFF. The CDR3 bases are TGTGCCAGCAGCCAAGCCGGTTCAGGACAGCGGGCTTATGAGCAGTTCTTC.

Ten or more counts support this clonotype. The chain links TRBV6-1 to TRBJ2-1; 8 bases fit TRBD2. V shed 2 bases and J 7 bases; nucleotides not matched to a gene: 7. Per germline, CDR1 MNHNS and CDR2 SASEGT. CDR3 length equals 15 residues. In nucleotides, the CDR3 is TGTGCCAGCAGTGAACACAGCGGGGGCTTGAATGAGCAGTTCTTC. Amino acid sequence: CASSEHSGGLNEQFF.

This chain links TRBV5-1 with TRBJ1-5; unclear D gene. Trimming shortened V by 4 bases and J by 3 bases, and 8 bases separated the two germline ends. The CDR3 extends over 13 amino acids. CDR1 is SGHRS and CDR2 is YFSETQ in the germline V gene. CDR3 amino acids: CASSRESNQPQHF. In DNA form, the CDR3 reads TGCGCCAGCAGCCGAGAATCCAATCAGCCCCAGCATTTT.

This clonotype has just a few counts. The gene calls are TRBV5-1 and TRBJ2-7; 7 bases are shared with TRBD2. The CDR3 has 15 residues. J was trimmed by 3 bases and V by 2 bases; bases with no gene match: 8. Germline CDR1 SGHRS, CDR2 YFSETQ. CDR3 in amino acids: CASSFTGLRSYEQYF. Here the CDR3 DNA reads TGCGCCAGCAGCTTTACGGGACTACGAAGCTACGAGCAGTACTTC.

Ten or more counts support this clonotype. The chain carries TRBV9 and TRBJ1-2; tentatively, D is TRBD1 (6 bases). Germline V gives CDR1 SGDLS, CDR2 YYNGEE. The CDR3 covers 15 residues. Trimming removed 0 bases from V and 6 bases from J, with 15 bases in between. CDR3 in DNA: TGTGCCAGCAGCGTAGCTTTCGGGGGCGGAAATGGCTACACCTTC. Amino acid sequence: CASSVAFGGGNGYTF.

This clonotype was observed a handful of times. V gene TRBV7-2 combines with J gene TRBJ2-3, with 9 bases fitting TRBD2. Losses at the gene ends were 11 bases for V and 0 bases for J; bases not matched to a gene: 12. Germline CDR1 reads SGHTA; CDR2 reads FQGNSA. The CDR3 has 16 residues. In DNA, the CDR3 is TGTGCCTCCCGGGCCAGCGGGGGGCTTAGCACAGATACGCAGTATTTT. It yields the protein CASRASGGLSTDTQYF.

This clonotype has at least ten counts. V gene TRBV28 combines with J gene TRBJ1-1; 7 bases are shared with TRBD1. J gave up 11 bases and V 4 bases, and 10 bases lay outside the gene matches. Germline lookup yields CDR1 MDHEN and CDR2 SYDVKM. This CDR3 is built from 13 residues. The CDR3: CASSSSPRGGAFF. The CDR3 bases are TGTGCCAGCAGTTCTTCCCCCAGGGGGGGCGCTTTCTTT.

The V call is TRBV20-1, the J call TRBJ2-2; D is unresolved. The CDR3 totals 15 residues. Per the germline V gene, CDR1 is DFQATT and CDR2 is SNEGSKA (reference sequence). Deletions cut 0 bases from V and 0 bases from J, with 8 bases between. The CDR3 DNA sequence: TGCAGTGCTAGAGAGCAGAGCGCGAACACCGGGGAGCTGTTTTTT. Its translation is CSAREQSANTGELFF.

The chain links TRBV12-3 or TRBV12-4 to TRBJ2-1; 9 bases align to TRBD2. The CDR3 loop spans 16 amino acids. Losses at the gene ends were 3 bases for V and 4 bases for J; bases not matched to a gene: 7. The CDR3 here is CASSLGAGGLYNEQFF. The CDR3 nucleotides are TGTGCCAGCAGTTTGGGAGCGGGGGGACTTTACAATGAGCAGTTCTTC.

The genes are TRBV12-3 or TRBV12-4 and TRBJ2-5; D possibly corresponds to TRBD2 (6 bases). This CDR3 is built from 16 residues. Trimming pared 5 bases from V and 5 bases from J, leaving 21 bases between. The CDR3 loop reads CASSPPALARTETQYF. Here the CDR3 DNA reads TGTGCCAGCAGTCCCCCTGCCCTAGCGCGCACGGAGACCCAGTACTTC.